This is a list of T cell receptor beta chains from one sample in a study of T cell changes during pregnancy in multiple sclerosis. The method was immunoSEQ multiplex PCR; TCRdb's version includes in-frame clones alone and lacks a portion of them. The repertoire includes more than 15,000 clones, 70% to 90% of them detected once, and under 1.5% sits in the top ten. The input for sequencing was CD4+ T cells from peripheral blood mononuclear cells, taken in the first trimester of pregnancy. All receptors come from a female donor in good health, enrolled as a control in a pregnancy study. Both conserved end residues are part of each CDR3. D genes are given only for firm matches. Clone size is given for some rows only: seen once, a few or many times, or a class if the clone is expanded.

V	D	size	J	DNA	CDR3
TRBV5-5	-	-	TRBJ1-1	TGTGCCAGCAGCCGCGGGGGGTTTGGGGTCTCCTTTACTGAAGCTTTCTTT	CASSRGGFGVSFTEAFF
TRBV5-1	TRBD2	-	TRBJ2-3	TGCGCCAGCAGCTTGGGATCCTCGACTAGCGGGGGATGGGATACGCAGTATTTT	CASSLGSSTSGGWDTQYF
TRBV19	-	-	TRBJ2-5	TGTGCCAGTAGTATAGCCACAACACAAGAGACCCAGTACTTC	CASSIATTQETQYF
TRBV6-1	-	-	TRBJ1-5	TGTGCCAGCAGTGGAAGTAGGGAGGAGCCCCAGCATTTT	CASSGSREEPQHF
TRBV5-5	-	-	TRBJ1-2	TGTGCCAGCAGCTTGGGGGGTCTGACAGACCCCTATGGCTACACCTTC	CASSLGGLTDPYGYTF
TRBV10-3	-	-	TRBJ1-2	TGTGCCATCAGTGACCTCGGGGAGGTTTCTAACTATGGCTACACCTTC	CAISDLGEVSNYGYTF
TRBV9	-	-	TRBJ1-1	TGTGCCAGCAGCGTAGGCACGGGAATGAACACTGAAGCTTTCTTT	CASSVGTGMNTEAFF
TRBV4-3	TRBD1	-	TRBJ1-4	TGCGCCAGCAGCCGAGGACAGGGGACAACTAATGAAAAACTGTTTTTT	CASSRGQGTTNEKLFF
TRBV5-4	-	-	TRBJ1-1	TGTGCCAGCAGCCAGCTCGACAGGAACACTGAAGCTTTCTTT	CASSQLDRNTEAFF
TRBV6-5	TRBD1	-	TRBJ1-2	TGTGCCAGCAGTTACAGGGGGCAGAACTATGGCTACACCTTC	CASSYRGQNYGYTF
TRBV5-1	-	once	TRBJ2-2	TGCGCCAGCAGCTTGGCCCTCCCCGGCACCGGGGAGCTGTTTTTT	CASSLALPGTGELFF
TRBV11-2	TRBD1	-	TRBJ1-3	TGTGCCAGCAGCTTATACCTACAGGGGAGGGGAAACACCATATATTTT	CASSLYLQGRGNTIYF
TRBV5-5	TRBD2	-	TRBJ2-5	TGTGCCAGCAGCTTGGGGCTAGCGGGGAGAGAGACCCAGTACTTC	CASSLGLAGRETQYF
TRBV18	-	once	TRBJ2-7	TGTGCCAGCTCACCAACGGGACATTCCTACGAGCAGTACTTC	CASSPTGHSYEQYF
TRBV4-2	TRBD2	-	TRBJ2-3	TGTGCCAGCAGCCCCGTCGGGCGGGGGGCCACAGATACGCAGTATTTT	CASSPVGRGATDTQYF
TRBV7-6	TRBD2	-	TRBJ2-5	TGTGCCAGCAGCGGACTAGCGGCGGGTCAAGAGACCCAGTACTTC	CASSGLAAGQETQYF
TRBV2	-	-	TRBJ2-2	TGTGCCAGCAGTGAACAGGGGAACACCGGGGAGCTGTTTTTT	CASSEQGNTGELFF
TRBV28	-	-	TRBJ2-7	TGTGCCAGCAGTTCCCCGGGGGCGGGGGCGTACTACGAGCAGTACTTC	CASSSPGAGAYYEQYF
TRBV2	TRBD1	-	TRBJ1-5	TGTGCCAGCAGTGTACAGGGGAACCAGCCCCAGCATTTT	CASSVQGNQPQHF
TRBV5-6	-	-	TRBJ2-1	TGTGCCAGCAGCCCGATGAAACCCGGTGAGCAGTTCTTC	CASSPMKPGEQFF
TRBV5-5	TRBD1	once	TRBJ2-6	TGTGCCAGCAGCTTGGCGGAAGGGGGCGTAGTTTTGGGGGCCAACGTCCTGACTTTC	CASSLAEGGVVLGANVLTF
TRBV5-1	-	once	TRBJ2-1	TGCGCCAGCAGCTTGGGGACAATGAATGAGCAGTTCTTC	CASSLGTMNEQFF
TRBV19	TRBD1	-	TRBJ1-1	TGTGCCAGCATACAGGGGGCGGGATACACTGAAGCTTTCTTT	CASIQGAGYTEAFF
TRBV7-9	TRBD1	-	TRBJ2-1	TGTGCCAGCAGCTCCAGCCCCCGACAGGGCCTAATCTTC	CASSSSPRQGLIF
TRBV28	-	-	TRBJ2-7	TGTGCCAGCAGAGACAGGCCCTACGAGCAGTACTTC	CASRDRPYEQYF
TRBV14	TRBD2	-	TRBJ2-5	TGTGCCAGCAGCCGGCAACTAGCGGGGGGCAGAGAGACCCAGTACTTC	CASSRQLAGGRETQYF
TRBV5-4	-	-	TRBJ2-2	TGTGCCAGCAGCTCCGGACTGCCCGGCACCGGGGAGCTGTTTTTT	CASSSGLPGTGELFF
TRBV5-1	TRBD1	-	TRBJ1-2	TGCGCCAGCAGCCCGACAGGGTTTGATGGCTACACCTTC	CASSPTGFDGYTF
TRBV18	TRBD1	-	TRBJ1-6	TGTGCCAGCTCAGGAAGGACAGGAACCTATAATTCACCCCTCCACTTT	CASSGRTGTYNSPLHF
TRBV27	-	-	TRBJ1-1	TGTGCCAGCAGTTTTGAGGGTATGAACACTGAAGCTTTCTTT	CASSFEGMNTEAFF
TRBV20-1	TRBD1	-	TRBJ2-5	TGCAGTGCTGCCGACAGGGGGGCCCAGTACTTC	CSAADRGAQYF
TRBV27	TRBD1	-	TRBJ1-5	TGTGCCAGCAGCCAACAGGGGCGGCAGCCCCAGCATTTT	CASSQQGRQPQHF
TRBV9	-	-	TRBJ2-1	TGTGCCAGCAGCCCCCGACTGAGATTAGGGCAGTTCTTC	CASSPRLRLGQFF
TRBV11-2	-	-	TRBJ1-1	TGTGCCAGCAGCCATAGCTGGGGAGGACGCGGCACTGAAGCTTTCTTT	CASSHSWGGRGTEAFF
TRBV15	-	-	TRBJ1-3	TGTGCCACCAGCAGAGACAGGGGCTCTGGAAACACCATATATTTT	CATSRDRGSGNTIYF
TRBV19	TRBD1	-	TRBJ1-2	TGTGCCAGTAGCCCTACAGGGGGCAGCTATGGCTACACCTTC	CASSPTGGSYGYTF
TRBV27	TRBD2	-	TRBJ2-1	TGTGCCAGCAGTTTATCGTGGACTAGCGGAAATGAGCAGTTCTTC	CASSLSWTSGNEQFF
TRBV4-3	-	-	TRBJ1-3	TGCGCCAGCAGCCGAGAACAGTTTGACTCTGGAAACACCATATATTTT	CASSREQFDSGNTIYF
TRBV7-2	-	-	TRBJ1-6	TGTGCCAGCAGCACCCAGGGGAATAATTCACCCCTCCACTTT	CASSTQGNNSPLHF
TRBV19	TRBD1	-	TRBJ1-1	TGTGCCAGCCTAAACGCAAACCCCAGGGGGCCGATGAACACTGAAGCTTTCTTT	CASLNANPRGPMNTEAFF
TRBV7-8	TRBD2	-	TRBJ2-3	TGTGCCAGCAGCTTAGGGACTAGCGTTAGCACAGATACGCAGTATTTT	CASSLGTSVSTDTQYF
TRBV7-2	TRBD2	-	TRBJ2-7	TGTGCCAGCAGCCTCGAACGCGGGGGGTGGAGCTCCTACGAGCAGTACTTC	CASSLERGGWSSYEQYF
TRBV11-2	-	-	TRBJ1-1	TGTGCCAGCAGCTCCCTAAATGAAGCTTTCTTT	CASSSLNEAFF
TRBV7-9	TRBD1	-	TRBJ1-1	TGTGCCAGCAGCTCACAGGGGGGGATGAACACTGAAGCTTTCTTT	CASSSQGGMNTEAFF
TRBV2	-	-	TRBJ1-1	TGTGCCAGCAGATTAACCGGAAGGGGTGCGGTGACTGAAGCTTTCTTT	CASRLTGRGAVTEAFF